The sequence of this TCR beta chain was determined in a study of CD8 T cells in Susac syndrome. J was trimmed by 3 bases and V by 5 bases; bases with no gene match: 4. This CDR3 has 14 amino acids. CDR1 is MNHEY, CDR2 SMNVEV, per germline (reference sequence). An input of roughly 0.45 to 1 ug of RNA was subjected to reverse transcription using random hexamers. By means of immunoSEQ multiplex PCR, TCR beta CDR3 spanning 54 Vbeta and 13 Jbeta underwent amplification. TCRdb re-analysed the immunoSEQ multiplex PCR reads in MiXCR, keeping a single row per CDR3 protein. The table lists approximately 130,000 distinct CDR3 sequences, around 91% of them singletons, with approximately 0.24% in the top ten. Relapsing-remitting disease, either stable or active, was present in the multiple sclerosis controls, who were treatment-naive patients.

The rearrangement links TRBV27 to TRBJ2-3; TRBD1 aligns across 8 bases. Sequencing input: CD8+ T cells from PBMCs. The TCR originated in a human donor with multiple sclerosis. CDR3 nucleotides: TGTGCCAGCAGTCCACAGGGGGTTACAGATACGCAGTATTTT. Its translation: CASSPQGVTDTQYF.